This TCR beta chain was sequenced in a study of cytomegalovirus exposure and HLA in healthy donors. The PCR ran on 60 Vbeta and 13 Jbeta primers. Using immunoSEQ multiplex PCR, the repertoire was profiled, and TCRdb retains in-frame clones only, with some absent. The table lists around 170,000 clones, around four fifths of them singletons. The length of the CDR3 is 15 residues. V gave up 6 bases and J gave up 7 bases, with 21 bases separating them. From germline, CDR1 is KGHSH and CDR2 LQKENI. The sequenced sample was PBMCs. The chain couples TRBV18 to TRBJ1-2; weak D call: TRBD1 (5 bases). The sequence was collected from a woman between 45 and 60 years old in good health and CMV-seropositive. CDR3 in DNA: TGTGCCAGCTCCCCCGTAGGCTTAGGGGCCGCTGGCTACACCTTC. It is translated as CASSPVGLGAAGYTF.